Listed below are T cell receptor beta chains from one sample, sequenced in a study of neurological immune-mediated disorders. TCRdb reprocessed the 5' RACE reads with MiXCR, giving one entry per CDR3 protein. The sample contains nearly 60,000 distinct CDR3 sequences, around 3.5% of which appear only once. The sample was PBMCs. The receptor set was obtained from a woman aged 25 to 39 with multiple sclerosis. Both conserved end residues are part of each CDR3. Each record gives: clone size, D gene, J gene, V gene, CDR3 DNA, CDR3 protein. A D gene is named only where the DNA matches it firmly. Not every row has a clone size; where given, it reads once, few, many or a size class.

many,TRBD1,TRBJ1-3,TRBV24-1,TGTGCCACCAGTGACGGCAGGGGGTCTGGAAACACCATATATTTT,CATSDGRGSGNTIYF
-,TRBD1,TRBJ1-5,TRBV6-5,TGTGCCAGCGGAGCCGGGACAGAGTATCAGCCCCAGAATTTT,CASGAGTEYQPQNF
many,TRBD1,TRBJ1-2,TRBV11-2,TGTGCCAGCAGCTTAGGTGACAGGGGCGGTGGCTACACCTTC,CASSLGDRGGGYTF
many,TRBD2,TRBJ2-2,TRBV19,TGTGCCAGTAGTTTCGCGACTAGCGGGGGGCCGACGCCGAACACCGGGGAGCTGTTTTTT,CASSFATSGGPTPNTGELFF
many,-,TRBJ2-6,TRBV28,TGTGCCAGCAGTTCCCAGGTCCCGTCTGGGGCCAACGTCCTGACTTTC,CASSSQVPSGANVLTF
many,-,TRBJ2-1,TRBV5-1,TGCGCCAGCACCCTAATCAGGTTGGGCAATGAGCAGTTCTTC,CASTLIRLGNEQFF
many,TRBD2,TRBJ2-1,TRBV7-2,TGTGCCAGCAGCTTTGATCTAGCGGCTTACAATGAGCAGTTCTTC,CASSFDLAAYNEQFF
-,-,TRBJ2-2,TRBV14,TGTGCCAGCAGCTTTAGGACAGCCCAGAACACCGGGGAGCTGTTTTTT,CASSFRTAQNTGELFF
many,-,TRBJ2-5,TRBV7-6,TGTGCCAGCAGCTTAGTAGAGGGGTCTGGGACCCAGTACTTC,CASSLVEGSGTQYF
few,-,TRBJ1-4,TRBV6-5,TGTGCCAGCAGTTACTTCGGAGGTGCCGAAAAACTGTTTTTT,CASSYFGGAEKLFF
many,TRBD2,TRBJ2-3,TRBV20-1,TGCAGTGCTAGGGGACTAGCGGGCCCAGATACGCAGTATTTT,CSARGLAGPDTQYF
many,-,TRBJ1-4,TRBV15,TGTGCCACCAGGCCTCCTGCACAGGGTGGGGAAAAACTGTTTTTT,CATRPPAQGGEKLFF
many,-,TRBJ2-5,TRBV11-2,TGTGCCAGCAGCTTAGGGAGAGGAGGTCGCCAAGAGACCCAGTACTTC,CASSLGRGGRQETQYF
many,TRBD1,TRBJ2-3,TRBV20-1,TGCAGTGCCAGTCGAGGACAGGCTAGCACAGATACGCAGTATTTT,CSASRGQASTDTQYF
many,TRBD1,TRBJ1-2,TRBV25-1,TGTGCCAGCAGTGAATCTCGAAGGCGGGGACAGCACTATGGCTACACCTTC,CASSESRRRGQHYGYTF
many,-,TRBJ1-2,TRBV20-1,TGCAGTGCTATCCCAGGGCGGGAGGGCTACACCTTC,CSAIPGREGYTF
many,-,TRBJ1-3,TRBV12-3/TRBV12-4,TGTGCCAGCATCTCACGAGGGGCCTCTGGAAACACCATATATTTT,CASISRGASGNTIYF
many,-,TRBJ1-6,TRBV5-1,TGCGCCAGCAGCTTGGGGCTCTCCAGGGATTCACCCCTCCACTTT,CASSLGLSRDSPLHF
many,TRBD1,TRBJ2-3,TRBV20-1,TGCAGTGCCCCCCTAGTTCACAGGGGGACGCAGTATTTT,CSAPLVHRGTQYF
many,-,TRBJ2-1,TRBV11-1,TGTGCCAGCAGCTTAGCGCGGGCGGCCCCCTACAATGAGCAGTTCTTC,CASSLARAAPYNEQFF
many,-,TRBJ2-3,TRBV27,TGTGCCAGCAGTTTACGGGACAGCACAGATACGCAGTATTTT,CASSLRDSTDTQYF
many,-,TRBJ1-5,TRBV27,TGTGCCAGCAGAGCAGCGTTTGGTAGCAATCAGCCCCAGCATTTT,CASRAAFGSNQPQHF
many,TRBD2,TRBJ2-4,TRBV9,TGTGCCAGCAGCGTAGCTAGCGGGGTTGCCAAAAACATTCAGTACTTC,CASSVASGVAKNIQYF
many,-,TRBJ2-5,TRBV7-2,TGTGCCAGCAGCTCCAAAACTATCGGGGGGACCCAGTACTTC,CASSSKTIGGTQYF
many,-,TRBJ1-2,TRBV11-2,TGTGCCAGCAGCTTGCTTGTGGGAGCAAGGGATGGCTACACCTTC,CASSLLVGARDGYTF
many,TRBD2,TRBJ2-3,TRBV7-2,TGTGCCAGCAGCCCGGTAGCGGGGGGGAGGACAGATACGCAGTATTTT,CASSPVAGGRTDTQYF
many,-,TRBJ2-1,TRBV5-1,TGCGCCAGCAGCCTTGATTGGGGAGGGGGCAATGAGCAGTTCTTC,CASSLDWGGGNEQFF
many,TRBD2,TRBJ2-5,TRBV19,TGTGCCAGTAGTACCATCGGGACTAGCGGGAGGAAAGAGACCCAGTACTTC,CASSTIGTSGRKETQYF
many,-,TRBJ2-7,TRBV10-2,TGCGCCAGCATTGGGACTGGGGCAAAATCCTACGAGCAGTACTTC,CASIGTGAKSYEQYF
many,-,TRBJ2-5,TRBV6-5,TGTGCCAGCAGTTACTATGGCGTGCGGGAGACCCAGTACTTC,CASSYYGVRETQYF
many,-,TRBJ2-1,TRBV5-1,TGCGCCAGCAGCCCCGGACAGTCCTACAATGAGCAGTTCTTC,CASSPGQSYNEQFF
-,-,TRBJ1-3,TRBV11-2,TGTGCCAGCAGCTTTCCCTCCGGGGGCTCGGGAAACACCATATATTTT,CASSFPSGGSGNTIYF
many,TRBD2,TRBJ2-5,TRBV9,TGTGCCAGCAGCGCTGGACTAGCGGGAGTGGAGACCCAGTACTTC,CASSAGLAGVETQYF